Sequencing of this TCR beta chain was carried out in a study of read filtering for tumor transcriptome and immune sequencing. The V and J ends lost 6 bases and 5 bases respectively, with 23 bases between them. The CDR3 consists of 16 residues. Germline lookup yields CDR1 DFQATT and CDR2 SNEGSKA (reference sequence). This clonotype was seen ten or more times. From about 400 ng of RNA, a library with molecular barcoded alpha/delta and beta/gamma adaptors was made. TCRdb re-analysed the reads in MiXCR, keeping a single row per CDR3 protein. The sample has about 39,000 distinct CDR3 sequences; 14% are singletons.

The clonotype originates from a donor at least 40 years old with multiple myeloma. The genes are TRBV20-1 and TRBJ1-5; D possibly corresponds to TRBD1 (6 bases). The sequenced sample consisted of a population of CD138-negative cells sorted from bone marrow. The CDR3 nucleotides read TGCAGTGCAAAGATAGGGGGAAGGGGGGCCTATCAGCCCCAGCATTTT. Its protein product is CSAKIGGRGAYQPQHF.